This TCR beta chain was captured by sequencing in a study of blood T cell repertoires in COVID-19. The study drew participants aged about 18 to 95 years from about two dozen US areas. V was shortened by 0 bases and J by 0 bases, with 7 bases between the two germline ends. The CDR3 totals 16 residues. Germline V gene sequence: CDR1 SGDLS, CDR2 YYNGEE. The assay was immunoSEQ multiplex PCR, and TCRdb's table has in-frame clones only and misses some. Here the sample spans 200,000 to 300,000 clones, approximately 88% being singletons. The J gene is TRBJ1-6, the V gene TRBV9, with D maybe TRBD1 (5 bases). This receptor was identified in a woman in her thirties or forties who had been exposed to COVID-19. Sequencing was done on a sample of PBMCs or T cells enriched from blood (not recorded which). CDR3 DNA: TGTGCCAGCAGCGTAGGGGGCAACTCCTATAATTCACCCCTCCACTTT. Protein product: CASSVGGNSYNSPLHF.